A selection of T cell receptor beta chains follows, all from one sample in a study of blood T cell repertoires in COVID-19. TCRdb keeps only in-frame clones here, not all; method: immunoSEQ multiplex PCR. The repertoire holds about 26,000 clones, with around nine tenths as singletons. Input material: peripheral blood. The receptors come from a human donor in a cohort sampled during active COVID-19. The donor label of this sample is uncertain. The CDR3 runs from the conserved cysteine through the conserved F or W. Each record gives: V gene, J gene, CDR3 protein.

V gene: TRBV7-6
J gene: TRBJ1-3
CDR3 protein: CASSLGGRALQGNTIYF

V gene: TRBV6-5
J gene: TRBJ1-1
CDR3 protein: CASSYSGDNEAFF

V gene: TRBV19
J gene: TRBJ2-5
CDR3 protein: CASRRQVFGRETQYF

V gene: TRBV11-2
J gene: TRBJ2-5
CDR3 protein: CASSRPGRQETQYF

V gene: TRBV3-1/TRBV3-2
J gene: TRBJ2-5
CDR3 protein: CASSPGVVAGGPQETQYF

V gene: TRBV5-4
J gene: TRBJ1-6
CDR3 protein: CASSRDRYNSPLHF

V gene: TRBV5-1
J gene: TRBJ2-3
CDR3 protein: CASSRTTSGKGDTQYF

V gene: TRBV27
J gene: TRBJ1-1
CDR3 protein: CASGRTGGTLNTEAFF

V gene: TRBV5-1
J gene: TRBJ2-3
CDR3 protein: CASSLWQETDTQYF

V gene: TRBV5-1
J gene: TRBJ2-1
CDR3 protein: CASSPVPPSGANEQFF